This entry describes one T cell receptor (beta chain). Its antigen has not been determined. The conserved final phenylalanine or tryptophan is absent from the CDR3, which likely points to a read error. The data were obtained in a study of cytomegalovirus exposure and HLA in healthy donors (dated by TCRdb to 2015 to 2018). Background on the whole study: According to an earlier analysis of 550 to 700 of the donors, 150 million to 200 million T cells yielded 117 million unique TCR beta sequences and about 280 Gb of sequence data. Around 320 gigabases of sequencing data and 70 million to 85 million unique TCR sequences were included in an early release covering 550 to 650 HLA-typed donors. Of the 398 genotyped donors, approximately 82% fell in the genetic ancestry cluster associated with self-reported Caucasian donors. The study aimed to test whether signatures of past pathogen exposure could be identified by cataloging public T cell receptors. The T cell repertoires of 666 subjects were profiled by immunosequencing and related to cytomegalovirus serostatus. In addition to the first cohort of 650 to 750 subjects, a separate validation cohort of approximately 130 different subjects was used. To predict cytomegalovirus infection status, the study brought together high-throughput TCR immunosequencing, statistical association of individual TCRs with disease status, and machine learning. A later analysis re-analyzed previously published TCR beta repertoires from roughly 600 donors and added high-resolution HLA genotyping to study TCR occurrence patterns. In the later analysis, no new phenotypic data were used to find candidate immune exposures; instead, reliance was placed on TCR beta sequences and their occurrence across donors. An earlier analysis of around 580 of the donors used high-throughput TCR beta sequencing to judge whether each TCR beta V gene segment behaved as functional or pseudogenic. Alongside the repertoire data, information on donor age, sex, ethnicity and CMV serostatus was compiled. Genome-wide SNP genotypes for about 65% of the 666 donors were used in a later genetic analysis, which treated that subset as a discovery cohort. Every discovery cohort repertoire had been produced on one sequencing platform. HLA typing covered class I and class II loci at four-digit resolution. Typing coverage varied by locus: about 620-630 donors for A, B, C, DRB1 and DQB1; approximately 500 for DQA1; more than 600 for DPA1; roughly 450 for DPB1. Four to six DR-DQ haplotypes were handled as single units for association and clustering, since linkage in the cohort was strong. Among almost 400 genotyped donors of the cohort, an average of approximately 250,000 unique TCR beta nucleotide sequences were sequenced per donor, around 20% of them non-productive.

Library preparation was by the immunoSEQ multiplex PCR assay. For the multiplex PCR, a mixture combining 60 forward primers for TCR Vbeta segments and 13 reverse primers for TCR Jbeta segments was used. The CDR3 region of rearranged TCR beta genes was amplified from genomic DNA by a multiplex PCR assay. The Illumina HiSeq System was used to sequence the amplified TCR beta libraries as 87-base-pair reads. In the original analysis: Across the 640 or so repertoires, a later analysis counted 80 million or so unique TCR beta chains, some 11 million of which were shared by at least two donors. Raw reads were error-corrected and collapsed into unique sequences by a nearest-neighbor algorithm in which closely related sequences were merged to remove PCR and sequencing errors. V, D and J gene segments were assigned by aligning CDR3 sequences to IMGT reference sequences. For a sequence to be retained, a match of at least six nucleotides to both a V gene segment and a J gene segment was required. Rearrangements were classified as productive when the CDR3 lacked stop codons and remained in frame with V and J, and all other rearrangements were classified as non-productive. Following IMGT convention, CDR3 was defined as the stretch from the second conserved V-encoded cysteine to the conserved J-encoded phenylalanine. In an earlier analysis of just under 600 of the donors, sequences lacking an unambiguous match to a single V gene segment were excluded. In an earlier analysis of 587 of the donors, V segments were called functional above 56.7% productive rearrangements and were called segregating when the between-donor standard deviation exceeded 5%. To diagnose cytomegalovirus status from the catalog of TCR beta chain sequences, a statistical classification framework was built. In a later analysis, TCR nucleotide sequences were compared against IMGT/GENE-DB human TR gene sequences so that V and J genes could be assigned. A later analysis assigned CDR3 sequences and most-parsimonious VDJ recombination scenarios with the TCRdist pipeline. In a later analysis, each TCR beta chain was defined by its CDR3 amino acid sequence together with its V-gene family, and reads without a unique V-gene family were excluded. A later analysis removed 550 to 650 highly shared, low-generation-probability nucleotide sequences to deal with suspected cross-contamination and a sequencing artifact. For each public chain, a later analysis derived a clonal expansion index from normalized ranks of inferred template counts within each repertoire. Generation probabilities in a later analysis came from a VDJ recombination model fitted to out-of-frame rearrangements, and those results were checked against IGoR. A later analysis scored TCR-TCR, TCR-HLA and TCR-CMV co-occurrence with hypergeometric tests, applying a repertoire-size bias correction to TCR pairs. False discovery rates were estimated in a later analysis by permuting HLA or CMV assignments 20 times. A later analysis grouped co-occurring TCRs with DBSCAN, adding TCRdist sequence similarity when clustering within HLA-allele-positive subsets. Repertoires with fewer than 30,000 or more than 120,000 public chains were left out of co-occurrence clustering, as were about 5 repertoires with anomalous nucleotide sharing. Imported from immuneACCESS, the table was reduced by TCRdb to in-frame sequences with V and J called. These copies leave out some clones; in studies compared against another copy, an unresolved V gene accounts for under half, and the cause of the remainder is not known. From that table come the V and J calls and clone size; the DNA was used to work out D and trimming. This sample holds some 150,000 clones; around 79% were observed only once. The top ten clones comprise 6% to 8.5% of the sample.

What the work shows at the level of the full study, not this receptor alone: A later analysis reported that several top co-occurrence clusters appeared linked to parvovirus B19, influenza, CMV and Epstein-Barr virus. The authors suggested that the approach could potentially be generalized to other disease states and immunological phenotypes. Strong co-occurrence of HLA alleles, especially DR and DQ, made assigning TCR associations to individual alleles difficult. Across donors, most TCR sequences were observed very rarely, whereas some public TCRs were present in many individuals. The only immune exposure information available for the cohort was CMV serostatus. A later analysis found that TCR association rates varied across HLA loci, with DRB1 alleles showing the most associated TCRs and HLA-C alleles the fewest. A further reported finding was that TCR beta sequences accurately predicted the HLA-A and HLA-B alleles for most subjects in the first cohort. The cohort was sequenced for TCR beta chains only, and without alpha or paired-chain data the features that could be detected were limited. The study listed approximately 150 TCR beta chains as associated with cytomegalovirus. The sequencing pipeline was judged likely to have produced a cluster of highly shared sequence variants as a technical artifact. HLA typing was unavailable for some donors at each locus, so association tests used only the typed subset. According to a later genetic analysis, donors in an Asian-associated ancestry cluster had fewer N-insertions in productive TCRs than the roughly 700-donor mean. At a false discovery rate of 0.05, a later analysis linked approximately 18,000 TCR beta sequences to specific HLA alleles. According to a later analysis, most CMV-associated TCR beta chains appeared to be HLA-restricted, and the HLA associations seemed to be driven largely by CMV exposure. The earlier analysis of 587 of the donors excluded 15 to 20 rarely observed V segments, including chromosome 9 orphons, because counts were too low. In an earlier analysis of 587 of the donors, most TCR beta V segments appeared in productive rearrangements about 87% or about 30% of the time, broadly matching IMGT annotations. The 87-base-pair reads could not distinguish some IMGT-functional V segments, including TRBV6-2 and TRBV6-3, so those segments were excluded. In a later analysis, HLA-associated TCR beta chains showed more clonal expansion and lower generation probabilities than non-associated chains that were equally common. Cytomegalovirus status was reported to be diagnosed by the classifier with high specificity and sensitivity in both the original and validation cohorts. Linkage disequilibrium might explain the correlated functional status among segregating V segments, but an unknown experimental factor could not be ruled out. The presence/absence analyses assumed that sequencing depth was roughly uniform across donors, and that assumption may not be true. In a later genetic analysis, a missense DCLRE1C variant was associated with V-gene and J-gene trimming of TCR beta chains, and the association was replicated in an independent cohort. Three of the identified cytomegalovirus-associated TCR beta chains were confirmed in vitro to be specific for cytomegalovirus antigens.

In the germline V gene, CDR1 corresponds to SQVTM and CDR2 to ANQGSEA. The CDR3 is 15 amino acids in total, end residues counted. Here the CDR3 DNA is all that survives: 45 bases in frame from base 1. V and J are truncated by 5 bases and 4 bases respectively, leaving an intervening sequence of 20 bases. The cohort comprised hundreds of healthy bone marrow donors. At the time of sampling, all cohort members were nominally healthy, though unrecorded immune exposures were likely present. The donor tested CMV seropositive, placing the donor among the roughly 300 seropositive members of the cohort. A peripheral blood sample was provided by each donor, and peripheral blood mononuclear cells were used for TCR beta sequencing. Genomic DNA extraction from the blood cell samples was performed with the Qiagen DNeasy Blood Extraction Kit.

The sequence was obtained from a man aged 30 to 45 in good health and CMV-seropositive. The sample was PBMCs. The sequence links TRBV29-1 to TRBJ1-1; a tentative D match to TRBD1 spans 5 bases. Here the CDR3 is given as CSVSGNWGETTEAFL. The DNA sequence is TGCAGCGTTTCAGGCAATTGGGGGGAAACCACTGAAGCTTTCCTT.